The 21 T cell receptor beta chains below all came from one sample that was sequenced in a study of T cell changes during pregnancy in multiple sclerosis. Sequencing used immunoSEQ multiplex PCR; TCRdb keeps in-frame clones, though not all of them. The table lists around 30,000 clones, roughly 84% of them singletons, with around 7.9% in the top ten. Here the sequenced sample was CD8+ T cells from peripheral blood mononuclear cells, taken after pregnancy. These receptors were obtained from a female donor with multiple sclerosis, enrolled in a pregnancy study.

The genes are TRBV5-1 and TRBJ2-7; a weak D match, TRBD1 (6 bases). Germline V gene data show CDR1 as SGHRS and CDR2 as YFSETQ. Trimming took 1 base from V and 3 from J, leaving 11 bases between them. CDR3 length: 14 residues. The CDR3 reads CASSLLAGDYEQYF. The CDR3 region has the DNA TGCGCCAGCAGCTTGTTGGCAGGGGACTACGAGCAGTACTTC.

The chain carries TRBV6-5 and TRBJ1-1, with 7 nucleotides matching TRBD1. The CDR3 contains 14 residues. Germline V gene lookup returns CDR1 MNHEY and CDR2 SVGAGI. V gave up 4 bases and J gave up 5 bases; unmatched junction bases: 7. The CDR3 bases are TGTGCCAGCAGTTTAAGACAGGGCGGGACTGAAGCTTTCTTT. Translated, it gives CASSLRQGGTEAFF.

V and J are TRBV30 and TRBJ1-5; 10 bases are a match to TRBD1. V trimming: 0 bases; J trimming: 7 bases; junction bases outside the gene matches: 6. There are 15 residues in the CDR3. Germline-derived CDR1 and CDR2 are GTSNPN and SVGIG (reference sequence). CDR3 amino acids: CAWSVNRDRGQPQHF. In DNA form, the CDR3 reads TGTGCCTGGAGTGTTAACCGGGACAGGGGACAGCCCCAGCATTTT.

This chain connects TRBV5-4 to TRBJ2-6, with TRBD1 as a possible D gene (5 bases). Germline CDR1 reads SGHNT; CDR2 reads YYREEE (reference sequence). The V gene lost 2 bases and the J gene lost 0 bases, with 12 bases spanning the gap. This CDR3 region has 17 residues. CDR3 nucleotides: TGTGCCAGCAGCTTACAGGTTTATAGCTCTGGGGCCAACGTCCTGACTTTC. This encodes CASSLQVYSSGANVLTF.

This clone was detected once. The gene calls are TRBV7-9 and TRBJ2-7; no definite D call. With 1 base removed from V and 1 base from J, the gap between germline ends came to 5 bases. The CDR3 extends over 13 amino acids. Per germline, CDR1 SEHNR and CDR2 FQNEAQ (reference sequence). This CDR3 is CASSLDPSYEQYF. CDR3 DNA: TGTGCCAGCAGCTTAGATCCTTCCTACGAGCAGTACTTC. The full variable domain, its missing parts supplied by reference TRBV7-9 and TRBJ2-7, is DTGVSQNPRHKITKRGQNVTFRCDPISEHNRLYWYRQTLGQGPEFLTYFQNEAQLEKSRLLSDRFSAERPKGSFSTLEIQRTEQGDSAMYLCASSLDPSYEQYFGPGTRLTVT.

This sequence joins TRBV19 and TRBJ1-1; TRBD1 might be the D (6 bases). V was clipped by 5 bases and J by 5 bases, with 24 bases between them. The CDR3 extends over 17 amino acids. The germline CDR1 and CDR2 sequences are LNHDA and SQIVND (reference sequence). The CDR3 sequence is CASSPLSPTGPGTEAFF. CDR3 sequence (DNA): TGTGCCAGTAGTCCACTTTCGCCTACAGGGCCGGGGACTGAAGCTTTCTTT.

This chain links TRBV19 with TRBJ1-3; 8 positions agree with TRBD1. The junction had 11 bases not matched to a gene; V was cut back by 5 bases and J by 2 bases. The V gene's germline CDR1 is LNHDA and CDR2 SQIVND (reference sequence). There are 17 residues in the CDR3. Here the CDR3 reads CASSPRTGIAAGNTIYF. CDR3 nucleotides: TGTGCCAGTAGTCCTCGGACAGGGATTGCAGCTGGAAACACCATATATTTT. Combining the CDR3 with reference TRBV19 and TRBJ1-3 gives the whole variable domain DGGITQSPKYLFRKEGQNVTLSCEQNLNHDAMYWYRQDPGQGLRLIYYSQIVNDFQKGDIAEGYSVSREKKESFPLTVTSAQKNPTAFYLCASSPRTGIAAGNTIYFGEGSWLTVV.

The CDR3 region is CASSIDKSVEQYF. CDR3 DNA sequence: TGTGCCAGCAGTATCGACAAATCGGTCGAGCAGTACTTC. The V call is TRBV5-6, the J call TRBJ2-7; D not resolved. The germline V gene has CDR1 SGHDT and CDR2 YYEEEE. CDR3 length: 13 amino acids. Trimming cost V 5 bases and J 6 bases, with 15 bases left between them.

The rearrangement uses TRBV7-9 and TRBJ1-3; the D gene is possibly TRBD1 (6 bases). Germline V gives CDR1 SEHNR, CDR2 FQNEAQ (reference sequence). This CDR3 spans 16 amino acids. V lost 5 bases and J lost 0, with 14 bases in between. The CDR3: CASSPRTDVSGNTIYF. The CDR3 DNA follows: TGTGCCAGCAGCCCTAGGACAGATGTCTCTGGAAACACCATATATTTT.

The rearrangement uses TRBV4-1 and TRBJ2-6; tentatively, D is TRBD1 (6 bases). Looked up from germline, CDR1 is MGHRA and CDR2 is YSYEKL. Trimming removed 0 bases at V and 2 bases at J, with 8 bases between. The length of the CDR3 is 16 residues. The CDR3 nucleotides read TGCGCCAGCAGCCAAGAAGGGGGAACTGGGGCCAACGTCCTGACTTTC. Protein: CASSQEGGTGANVLTF.

The rearrangement links TRBV6-1 to TRBJ1-5, with a weak D call TRBD1 (6 bases). Germline assignment: CDR1 MNHNS and CDR2 SASEGT. V dropped 7 bases and J dropped 4 bases, with 14 bases sitting between them. The CDR3 consists of 14 residues. CDR3 in DNA: TGTGCCAGCACTGAGGGGACACCTAATCAGCCCCAGCATTTT. Translation: CASTEGTPNQPQHF.

This clone was recorded once. This CDR3 reads CASSPRDRSHTEAFF. CDR3 sequence (DNA): TGCGCCAGCAGCCCCCGGGACAGATCCCACACTGAAGCTTTCTTT. The chain joins TRBV4-1 to TRBJ1-1; 7 bases line up with TRBD1. This CDR3 has 15 amino acids. Per germline, CDR1 MGHRA and CDR2 YSYEKL. The V segment lost 4 bases and the J segment 3 bases; nucleotides outside the gene matches: 8.

The V gene is TRBV21-1, the J gene TRBJ1-5; the table calls TRBD1, which could not be checked here. TRBV21-1 is noted as a pseudogene. The CDR3 is 15 residues long. CDR3: CASSKGTGSNQPQHF. The DNA for the CDR3 is TGTGCCAGCAGCAAGGGGACAGGGAGCAATCAGCCCCAGCATTTT.

The rearrangement uses TRBV5-6 and TRBJ2-7; no reliable D call. Trimming shortened V by 0 bases and J by 4 bases, and 8 bases separated the two germline ends. The CDR3 sequence is 13 residues long. Germline CDR1 SGHDT, CDR2 YYEEEE. The CDR3, as DNA: TGTGCCAGCAGCTTGGGAACTACGTACGAGCAGTACTTC. Amino acids: CASSLGTTYEQYF.

The chain recombines TRBV6-1 with TRBJ1-2, with D unresolved. The CDR3 is 15 residues long. Germline V CDR1 and CDR2: MNHNS, SASEGT. The V end lost 0 bases, the J end lost 3 bases, and 11 bases lay between the germline ends. The CDR3 coding sequence is TGTGCCAGCAGTGAAGCTATGGGCACCTACTATGGCTACACCTTC. It encodes CASSEAMGTYYGYTF.

This clone was found once. The chain joins TRBV28 to TRBJ1-2; D unclear. Between the trimmed V and J ends, which lost 2 bases and 4 bases, there was a span of 20 bases. This CDR3 is built from 17 residues. CDR1 and CDR2 (germline): MDHEN, SYDVKM. The CDR3, as DNA: TGTGCCAGCAGTTTACCTTTCTCCGGGTCGCTGTCCTATGGCTACACCTTC. It is translated as CASSLPFSGSLSYGYTF.

This rearrangement joins TRBV5-1 to TRBJ1-2; D is perhaps TRBD1 (6 bases). CDR1 SGHRS and CDR2 YFSETQ come from the germline V gene. Trimming shortened V by 0 bases and J by 4 bases, and 10 bases separated the two germline ends. The CDR3 sequence is 14 residues long. The CDR3 DNA sequence: TGCGCCAGCAGCTTGGGGGGGCTGATCTATGGCTACACCTTC. Translating gives CASSLGGLIYGYTF.

Note on this clone: Other nucleotide sequences in the sample specify the same CDR3. V and J are TRBV9 and TRBJ2-5; a weak D match, TRBD2 (6 bases). This CDR3 is 14 amino acids long. In germline, CDR1 is SGDLS, CDR2 YYNGEE. V was trimmed by 1 base and J by 2 bases, leaving 9 bases between them. CDR3 residues: CASSVWDSQETQYF. The CDR3 DNA follows: TGTGCCAGCAGCGTATGGGACTCGCAAGAGACCCAGTACTTC.

The chain combines TRBV5-1 with TRBJ1-5; TRBD1 is a possible D gene (6 bases). CDR1 SGHRS and CDR2 YFSETQ come from the germline V gene. The CDR3 totals 13 residues. V gave up 2 bases and J gave up 4 bases, with 7 bases separating them. CDR3: CASSFQGNQPQHF. In nucleotides, the CDR3 is TGCGCCAGCAGCTTCCAGGGGAATCAGCCCCAGCATTTT.

The chain carries TRBV5-1 and TRBJ2-7; D gene ambiguous. V lost 3 bases and J 0 bases, leaving 13 bases between the germline ends. CDR3 length: 15 amino acids. Looked up from germline, CDR1 is SGHRS and CDR2 is YFSETQ. The CDR3 DNA reads TGCGCCAGCAGCTCGTCGGAGACGAGCTCCTACGAGCAGTACTTC. This translates into CASSSSETSSYEQYF.

The V call is TRBV5-5, the J call TRBJ2-7, with TRBD1 matching 9 bases. Germline CDR1 reads SGHKS; CDR2 reads YYEKEE (reference sequence). The V and J ends lost 1 base and 0 bases, in that order; junction bases with no gene match: 2. The CDR3 spans 15 residues. The CDR3 reads CASSLRTGVSYEQYF. The CDR3 bases are TGTGCCAGCAGCTTGAGGACAGGGGTCTCCTACGAGCAGTACTTC.